This TCR beta chain was found in a study of T cell responses to AZD1222 COVID-19 vaccine (dated by TCRdb to the early 2020s). Notes on the research overall: A total of 233 trial participants underwent TCR sequencing, of whom about 210 received two doses of AZD1222 and about 25 received two doses of the MenACWY control vaccine. Trial participants were enrolled by age into subgroups of 18-55, 56-69 and 70-plus years, and roughly 150, 30 and 60 TCR-sequenced participants, respectively, were included in these subgroups. What the authors observed across the whole study: Participants were mostly white British and included more females than males, and it was suggested by the authors that clonal diversity may have been underestimated. Because no day 14 peak-response samples were available, the repertoires could be characterized only after the peak T cell response. Nearly half of unique spike-specific TCRs reportedly recognized epitopes outside regions mutated in the B.1.351 and B.1.1.7 variants. Conclusions about previously exposed vaccinees were limited because only six AZD1222 recipients were SARS-CoV-2 seropositive at baseline. The 56-69-year group was small, and its depth increase did not reach significance, likely because of low power. The vaccine-associated CD4 TCRs covered the entire spike protein, and the dominant responses fell in regions 160-218 and 743-854. After two AZD1222 doses, spike-specific TCR breadth and depth were significantly higher than at day 0 and than in MenACWY recipients.

As concerns this clone: The clone's antigen remains unknown. There are no base qualities to consult, and no much larger clone falls within one base.

The CDR3 regions of human TCRbeta chains were analyzed by immunosequencing. The authors processed their data as follows. Repertoire TCRs were checked for matches against a reference library of SARS-CoV-2-specific TCRs that had been generated using the MIRA antigen-specificity platform. Breadth meant the fraction of unique TCRs that were SARS-CoV-2-associated, whereas depth meant the fraction of total T cells that were SARS-CoV-2-associated. Using the MIRA data, every spike-specific TCR was mapped to the spike region that the TCR reacted to and assigned to either a CD4 or a CD8 class. Log10-transformed breadth and depth values were compared by one-way ANOVA with Sidak's multiple comparisons tests. Sourced from immuneACCESS, this table was stored by TCRdb with only in-frame sequences that have V and J called. A share of the clones is absent; for the studies checked, an unresolved V gene accounts for under half, and the remainder has no known explanation. V, J and clone size derive from that table, while D and trimming were established from the DNA sequence. For this sample the table gives roughly 140,000 clones, of which around nine tenths were detected only once. The ten largest clones capture 2.8% of the sample.

CDR1 and CDR2 are read off the germline V gene as SGHTA and FQGNSA. Spanning cysteine to phenylalanine, the CDR3 consists of 16 amino acids. Only the CDR3 DNA is retained, 48 bases long and in frame from the first base. V lost 5 bases and J lost 0 bases; the stretch between them is 13 bases long. Read against the paper, the sample's time point label means: baseline before first vaccination. The sample's treatment or condition label is to be understood as: meningococcal conjugate vaccine given as trial control. Vaccinee samples came from UK trials COV001 and COV002, including a single-blind randomized controlled phase 2/3 trial of AZD1222 (ChAdOx1 nCoV-19) in healthy adults. Trial participant PBMC samples were collected at day 0 and day 28 after the second dose for TCRbeta chain sequencing.

The chain was built from TRBV7-2 and TRBJ1-4; 5 matching bases give a weak D call of TRBD1. The TCR sequence derives from an adult in good health. The sample consisted of peripheral blood, taken on day 0 of MenACWY control vaccination. The CDR3 protein sequence reads: CASSRDRGATNEKLFF. The DNA sequence is as follows: TGTGCCAGCAGCCGGGACCGGGGGGCAACTAATGAAAAACTGTTTTTT.